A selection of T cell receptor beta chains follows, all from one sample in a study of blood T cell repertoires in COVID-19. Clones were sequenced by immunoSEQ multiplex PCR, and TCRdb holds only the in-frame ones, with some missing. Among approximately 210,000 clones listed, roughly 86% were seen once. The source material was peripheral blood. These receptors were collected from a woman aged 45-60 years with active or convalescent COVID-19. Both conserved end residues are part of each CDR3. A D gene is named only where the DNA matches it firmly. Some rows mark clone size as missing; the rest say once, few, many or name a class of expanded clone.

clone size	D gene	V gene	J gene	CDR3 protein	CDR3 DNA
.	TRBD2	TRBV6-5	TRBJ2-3	CASSRLAGGTDTQYF	TGTGCCAGCAGCCGACTAGCGGGGGGCACAGATACGCAGTATTTT
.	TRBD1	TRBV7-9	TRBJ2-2	CASSPAGGKDTGELFF	TGTGCCAGCAGCCCCGCAGGGGGCAAGGACACCGGGGAGCTGTTTTTT
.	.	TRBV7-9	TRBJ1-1	CASSSGVGDTEAFF	TGTGCCAGCAGCTCAGGGGTGGGGGACACTGAAGCTTTCTTT
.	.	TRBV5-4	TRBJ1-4	CASSIQGINEKLFF	TGTGCCAGCAGCATCCAGGGGATTAATGAAAAACTGTTTTTT
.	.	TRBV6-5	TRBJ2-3	CASSFRGSTDTQYF	TGTGCCAGCAGCTTCAGGGGTAGCACAGATACGCAGTATTTT
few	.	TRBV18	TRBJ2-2	CASSPNSGNTGELFF	TGTGCCAGCTCGCCAAACAGCGGGAACACCGGGGAGCTGTTTTTT
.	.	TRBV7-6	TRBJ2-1	CASSQGAGSYNEQFF	TGTGCCAGCAGTCAAGGAGCGGGCAGCTACAATGAGCAGTTCTTC
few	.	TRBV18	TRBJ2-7	CASSPGQLGSGYEQYF	TGTGCCAGCTCACCGGGACAGCTGGGTAGCGGCTACGAGCAGTACTTC
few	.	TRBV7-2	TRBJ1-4	CASSLGLPNEKLFF	TGTGCCAGCAGCTTAGGGCTTCCTAATGAAAAACTGTTTTTT
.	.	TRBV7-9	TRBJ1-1	CASSPQGLNTEAFF	TGTGCCAGCAGTCCCCAGGGTTTGAACACTGAAGCTTTCTTT
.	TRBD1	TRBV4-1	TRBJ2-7	CASSEGQGSYEQYF	TGCGCCAGCAGCGAGGGACAGGGAAGCTACGAGCAGTACTTC
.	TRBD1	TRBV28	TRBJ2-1	CASSPTGGREQFF	TGTGCCAGCAGCCCGACAGGGGGGAGGGAGCAGTTCTTC
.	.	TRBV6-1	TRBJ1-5	CASSESQSPQHF	TGTGCCAGCAGTGAATCGCAGTCGCCCCAGCATTTT
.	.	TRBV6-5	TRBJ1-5	CASSPLWNQPQHF	TGTGCCAGCAGCCCCCTATGGAATCAGCCCCAGCATTTT
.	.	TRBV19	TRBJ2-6	CASSPQFGANVLTF	TGTGCCAGTAGTCCTCAGTTTGGGGCCAACGTCCTGACTTTC
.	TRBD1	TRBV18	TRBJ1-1	CASSVGGADTEAFF	TGTGCCAGTTCGGTAGGGGGCGCCGACACTGAAGCTTTCTTT
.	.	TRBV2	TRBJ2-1	CASSLLKSSYNEQFF	TGTGCCAGCAGTTTATTGAAGAGCTCCTACAATGAGCAGTTCTTC
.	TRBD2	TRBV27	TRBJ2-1	CASSRLAGSYNEQFF	TGTGCCAGCAGCCGACTAGCGGGCTCCTACAATGAGCAGTTCTTC
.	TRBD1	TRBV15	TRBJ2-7	CATSGGQGSSYEQYF	TGTGCCACCAGCGGGGGACAGGGGAGCTCCTACGAGCAGTACTTC
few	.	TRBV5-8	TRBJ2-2	CASSRNTGELFF	TGTGCCAGCAGCCGGAACACCGGGGAGCTGTTTTTT
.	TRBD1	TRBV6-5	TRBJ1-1	CASSFDRVEAFF	TGTGCCAGCAGTTTCGACAGGGTTGAAGCTTTCTTT
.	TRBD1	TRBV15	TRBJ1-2	CATSPQTGTTHGYTF	TGTGCCACCAGCCCACAGACAGGGACCACCCATGGCTACACCTTC
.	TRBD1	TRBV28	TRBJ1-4	CASTQGAYEKLFF	TGTGCCAGCACACAGGGGGCATACGAAAAACTGTTTTTT
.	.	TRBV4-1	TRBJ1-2	CASSQVQIYGYTF	TGCGCCAGCAGCCAAGTACAGATCTATGGCTACACCTTC
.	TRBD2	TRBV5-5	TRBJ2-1	CASSFLAGVSYNEQFF	TGTGCCAGCAGCTTCCTAGCGGGAGTTTCCTACAATGAGCAGTTCTTC
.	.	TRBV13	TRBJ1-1	CASSLGLTRENTEAFF	TGTGCCAGCAGCTTAGGACTGACACGGGAGAACACTGAAGCTTTCTTT
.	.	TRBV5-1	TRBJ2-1	CASRYNSISYNEQFF	TGCGCCAGCCGGTATAATTCGATCTCCTACAATGAGCAGTTCTTC
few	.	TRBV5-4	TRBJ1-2	CASSSRKTASYGYTF	TGTGCCAGCAGCTCGAGAAAGACAGCGAGCTATGGCTACACCTTC
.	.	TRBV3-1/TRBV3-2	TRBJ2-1	CASSQVSLRSLNEQFF	TGTGCCAGCAGCCAAGTTAGCCTTAGGTCCCTCAATGAGCAGTTCTTC
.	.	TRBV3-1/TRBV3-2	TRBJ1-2	CASSHLSRTGNYGYTF	TGTGCCAGCAGCCATCTTTCCAGAACAGGGAACTATGGCTACACCTTC
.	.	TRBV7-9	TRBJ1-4	CASSRLPTNEKLFF	TGTGCCAGCAGCAGACTTCCAACTAATGAAAAACTGTTTTTT
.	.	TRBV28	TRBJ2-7	CASSFEGGAYEQYF	TGTGCCAGCAGTTTCGAGGGCGGCGCCTACGAGCAGTACTTC
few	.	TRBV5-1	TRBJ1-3	CASSLGPWGLGNTIYF	TGCGCCAGCAGCTTGGGCCCATGGGGCCTCGGAAACACCATATATTTT
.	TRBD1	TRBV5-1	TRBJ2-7	CASSLAGQGLYEQYF	TGCGCCAGCAGCTTGGCCGGACAGGGATTGTACGAGCAGTACTTC
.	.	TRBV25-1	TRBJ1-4	CASSGAAGSNEKLFF	TGTGCCAGCAGTGGGGCGGCGGGGAGTAATGAAAAACTGTTTTTT
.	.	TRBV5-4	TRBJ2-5	CASSPGLDPKGTQYF	TGTGCCAGCAGCCCGGGACTGGACCCAAAAGGGACCCAGTACTTC
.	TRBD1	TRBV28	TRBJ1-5	CASSLSRWGQGGWLSNQPQHF	TGTGCCAGCAGTTTATCAAGGTGGGGACAGGGTGGGTGGCTAAGCAATCAGCCCCAGCATTTT
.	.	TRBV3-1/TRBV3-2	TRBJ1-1	CASRDTGRNTEAFF	TGTGCCAGCAGAGACACAGGGAGGAACACTGAAGCTTTCTTT
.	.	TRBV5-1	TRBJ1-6	CASSVAGTYNSPLHF	TGCGCCAGCAGCGTCGCAGGGACCTATAATTCACCCCTCCACTTT
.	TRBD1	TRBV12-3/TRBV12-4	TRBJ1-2	CASSSTGNGYTF	TGTGCCAGCAGCTCGACAGGGAATGGCTACACCTTC